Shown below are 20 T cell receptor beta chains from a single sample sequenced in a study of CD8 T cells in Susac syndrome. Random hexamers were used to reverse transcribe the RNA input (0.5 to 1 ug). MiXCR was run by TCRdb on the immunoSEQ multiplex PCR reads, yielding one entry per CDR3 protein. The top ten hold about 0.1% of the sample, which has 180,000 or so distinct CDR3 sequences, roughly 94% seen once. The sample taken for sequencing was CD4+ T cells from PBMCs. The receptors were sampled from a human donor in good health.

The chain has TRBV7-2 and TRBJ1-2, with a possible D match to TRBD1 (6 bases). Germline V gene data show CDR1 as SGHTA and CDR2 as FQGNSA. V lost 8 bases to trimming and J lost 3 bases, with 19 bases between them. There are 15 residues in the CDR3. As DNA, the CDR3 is TGTGCCAGCGCCACTGGGGGCAGTGGTTACTATGGCTACACCTTC. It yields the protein CASATGGSGYYGYTF. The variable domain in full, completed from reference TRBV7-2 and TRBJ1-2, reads GAGVSQSPSNKVTEKGKDVELRCDPISGHTALYWYRQSLGQGLEFLIYFQGNSAPDKSGLPSDRFSAERTGGSVSTLTIQRTQQEDSAVYLCASATGGSGYYGYTFGSGTRLTVV.

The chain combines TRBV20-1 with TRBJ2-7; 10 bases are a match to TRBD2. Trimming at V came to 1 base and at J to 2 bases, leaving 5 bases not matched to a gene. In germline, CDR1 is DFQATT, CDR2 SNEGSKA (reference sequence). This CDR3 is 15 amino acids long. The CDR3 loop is CSARGGLADPYEQYF. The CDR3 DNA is TGCAGTGCTAGAGGCGGACTAGCGGATCCCTACGAGCAGTACTTC.

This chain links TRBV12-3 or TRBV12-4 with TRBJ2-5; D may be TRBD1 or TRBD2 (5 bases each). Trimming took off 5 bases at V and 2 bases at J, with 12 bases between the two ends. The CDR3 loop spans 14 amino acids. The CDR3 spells CASSLGTDQETQYF. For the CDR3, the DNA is TGTGCCAGCAGTCTCGGGACGGATCAAGAGACCCAGTACTTC.

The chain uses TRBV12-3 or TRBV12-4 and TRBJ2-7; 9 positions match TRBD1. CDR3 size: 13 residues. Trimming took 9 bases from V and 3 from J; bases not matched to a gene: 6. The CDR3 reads CASSGTGSYEQYF. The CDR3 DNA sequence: TGTGCCAGTTCTGGGACAGGGAGCTACGAGCAGTACTTC.

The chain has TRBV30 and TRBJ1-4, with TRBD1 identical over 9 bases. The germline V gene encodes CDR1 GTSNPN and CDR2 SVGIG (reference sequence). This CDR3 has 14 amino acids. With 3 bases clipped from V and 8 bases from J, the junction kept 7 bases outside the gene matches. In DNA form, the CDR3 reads TGTGCCTGGAGACCGGGACAGGGAAGAGAAAAACTGTTTTTT. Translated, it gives CAWRPGQGREKLFF.

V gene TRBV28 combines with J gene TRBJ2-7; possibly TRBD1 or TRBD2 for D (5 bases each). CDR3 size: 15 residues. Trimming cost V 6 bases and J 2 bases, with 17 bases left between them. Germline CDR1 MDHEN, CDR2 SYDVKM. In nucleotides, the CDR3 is TGTGCCAGCAGCACTACCGGGACGGCAACCTACGAGCAGTACTTC. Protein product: CASSTTGTATYEQYF.

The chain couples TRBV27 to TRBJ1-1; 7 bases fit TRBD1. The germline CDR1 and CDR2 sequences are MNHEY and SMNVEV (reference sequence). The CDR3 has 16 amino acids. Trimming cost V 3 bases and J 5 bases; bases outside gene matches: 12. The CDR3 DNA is TGTGCCAGCAGTTTCTGGACAGGTCCGGCTGGGACTGAAGCTTTCTTT. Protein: CASSFWTGPAGTEAFF.

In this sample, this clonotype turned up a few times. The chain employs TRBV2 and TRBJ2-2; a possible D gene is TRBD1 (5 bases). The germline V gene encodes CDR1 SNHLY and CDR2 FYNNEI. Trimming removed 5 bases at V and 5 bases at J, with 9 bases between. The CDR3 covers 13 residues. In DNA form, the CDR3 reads TGTGCCAGCAGTCTCAGGGTGACCGGGGAGCTGTTTTTT. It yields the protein CASSLRVTGELFF.

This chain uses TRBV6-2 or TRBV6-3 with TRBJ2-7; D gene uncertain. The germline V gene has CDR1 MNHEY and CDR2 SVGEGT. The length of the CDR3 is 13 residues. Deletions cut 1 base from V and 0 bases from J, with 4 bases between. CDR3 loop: CASSYWNSYEQYF. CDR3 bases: TGTGCCAGCAGTTACTGGAACTCCTACGAGCAGTACTTC.

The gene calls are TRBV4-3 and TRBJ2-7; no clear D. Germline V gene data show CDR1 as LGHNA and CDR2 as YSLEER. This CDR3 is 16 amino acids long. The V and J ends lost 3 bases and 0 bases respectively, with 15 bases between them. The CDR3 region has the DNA TGCGCCAGCAGCCAGGTCCAAGGTATGAGCTCCTACGAGCAGTACTTC. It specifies CASSQVQGMSSYEQYF.

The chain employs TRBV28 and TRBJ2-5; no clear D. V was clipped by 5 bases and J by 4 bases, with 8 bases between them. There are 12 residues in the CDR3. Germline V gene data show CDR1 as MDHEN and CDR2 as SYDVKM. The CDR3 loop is CASSATLETQYF. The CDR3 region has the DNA TGTGCCAGCAGTGCTACATTAGAGACCCAGTACTTC.

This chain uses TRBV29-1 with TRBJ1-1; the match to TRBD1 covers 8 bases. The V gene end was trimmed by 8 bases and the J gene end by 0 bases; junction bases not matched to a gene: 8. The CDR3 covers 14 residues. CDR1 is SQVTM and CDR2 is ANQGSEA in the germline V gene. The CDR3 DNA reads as TGCAGCTCAACTGGGGGACAGGTGAACACTGAAGCTTTCTTT. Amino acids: CSSTGGQVNTEAFF.

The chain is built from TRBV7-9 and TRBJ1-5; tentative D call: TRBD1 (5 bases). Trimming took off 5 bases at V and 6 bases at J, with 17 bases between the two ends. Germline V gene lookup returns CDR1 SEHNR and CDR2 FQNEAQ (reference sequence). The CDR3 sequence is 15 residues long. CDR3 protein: CASSVNSGFLQPQHF. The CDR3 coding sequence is TGTGCCAGCAGCGTAAATTCAGGGTTCCTTCAGCCCCAGCATTTT.

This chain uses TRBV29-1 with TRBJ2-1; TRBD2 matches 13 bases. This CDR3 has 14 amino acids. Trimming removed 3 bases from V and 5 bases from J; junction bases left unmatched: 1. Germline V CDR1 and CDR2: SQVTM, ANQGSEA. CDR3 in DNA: TGCAGCGTTGACGGGACTAGCGGGAACAATGAGCAGTTCTTC. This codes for CSVDGTSGNNEQFF.

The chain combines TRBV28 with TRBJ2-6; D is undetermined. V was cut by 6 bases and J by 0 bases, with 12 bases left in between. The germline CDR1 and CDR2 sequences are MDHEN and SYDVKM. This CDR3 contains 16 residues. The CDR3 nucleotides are TGTGCCAGCAGATTAAGATATTCCTCTGGGGCCAACGTCCTGACTTTC. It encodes CASRLRYSSGANVLTF.

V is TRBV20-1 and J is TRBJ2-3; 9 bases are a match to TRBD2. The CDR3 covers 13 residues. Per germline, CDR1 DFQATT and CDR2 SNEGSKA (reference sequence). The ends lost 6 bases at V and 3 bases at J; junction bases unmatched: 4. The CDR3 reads CSAPSGATDTQYF. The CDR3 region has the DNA TGCAGTGCCCCTAGCGGGGCAACAGATACGCAGTATTTT.

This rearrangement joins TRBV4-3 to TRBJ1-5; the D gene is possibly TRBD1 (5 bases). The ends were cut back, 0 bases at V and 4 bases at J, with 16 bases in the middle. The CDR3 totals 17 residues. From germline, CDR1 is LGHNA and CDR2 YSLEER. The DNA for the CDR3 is TGCGCCAGCAGCCAAGATTTGAGGCAGGGCGAAAATCAGCCCCAGCATTTT. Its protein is CASSQDLRQGENQPQHF.

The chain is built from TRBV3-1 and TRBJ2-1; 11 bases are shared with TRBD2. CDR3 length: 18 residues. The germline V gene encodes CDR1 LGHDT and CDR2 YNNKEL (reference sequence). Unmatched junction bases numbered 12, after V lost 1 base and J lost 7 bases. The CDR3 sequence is CASSQVRGRASGRNEQFF. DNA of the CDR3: TGTGCCAGCAGCCAAGTAAGAGGCAGGGCTAGCGGGAGGAATGAGCAGTTCTTC.

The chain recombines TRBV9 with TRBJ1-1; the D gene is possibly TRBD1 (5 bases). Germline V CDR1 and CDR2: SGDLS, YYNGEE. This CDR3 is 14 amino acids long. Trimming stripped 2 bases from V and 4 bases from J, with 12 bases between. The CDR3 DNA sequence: TGTGCCAGCAGCGTTCAGGGCGGCGGCACTGAAGCTTTCTTT. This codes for CASSVQGGGTEAFF.

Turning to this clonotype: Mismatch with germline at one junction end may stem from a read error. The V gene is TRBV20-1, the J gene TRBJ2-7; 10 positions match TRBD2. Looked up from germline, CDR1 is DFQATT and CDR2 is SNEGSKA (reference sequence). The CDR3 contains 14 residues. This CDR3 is CSARGPSGSYEQYF. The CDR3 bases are TGCAGTGCGAGAGGGCCTAGCGGGAGTTACGAGCAGTACTTC.